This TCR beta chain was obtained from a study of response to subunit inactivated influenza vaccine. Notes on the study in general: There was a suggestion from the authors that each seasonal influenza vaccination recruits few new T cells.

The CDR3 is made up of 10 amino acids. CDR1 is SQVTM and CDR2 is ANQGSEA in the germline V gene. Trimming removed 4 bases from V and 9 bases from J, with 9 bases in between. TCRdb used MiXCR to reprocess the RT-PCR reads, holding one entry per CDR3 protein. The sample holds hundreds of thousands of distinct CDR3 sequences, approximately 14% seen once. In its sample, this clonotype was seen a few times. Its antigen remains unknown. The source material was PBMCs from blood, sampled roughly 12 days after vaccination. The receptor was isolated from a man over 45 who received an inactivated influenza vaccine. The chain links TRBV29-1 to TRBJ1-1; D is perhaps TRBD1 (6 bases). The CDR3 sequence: CSVAGAQAFF. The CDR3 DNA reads TGCAGCGTTGCAGGGGCTCAAGCTTTCTTT.